These T cell receptor beta chains were read from a single sample in a study of blood T cell repertoires in COVID-19. Produced via immunoSEQ multiplex PCR; TCRdb's table is partial and in-frame only. In the table there are around 170,000 clones, about 88% of which are singletons. Sequenced material: PBMCs or T cells enriched from blood (not recorded which). The source is a woman between 18 and 29 years old who had recovered from COVID-19. The CDR3 runs from the conserved cysteine through the conserved F or W. A D gene is named only where the DNA matches it firmly. For some rows the clone size is stated as once, few or many, or as a class when expanded; others skip it.

J gene,D gene,clone size,V gene,CDR3 protein,CDR3 DNA
TRBJ2-1,TRBD2,once,TRBV25-1,CASSALTSGVGNEQFF,TGTGCCAGCAGTGCCCTGACTAGCGGGGTAGGAAATGAGCAGTTCTTC
TRBJ1-1,NA,NA,TRBV9,CASSLQGNQNTEAFF,TGTGCCAGCAGCTTACAGGGTAACCAGAACACTGAAGCTTTCTTT
TRBJ1-5,NA,NA,TRBV18,CASSRTGNRDQPQHF,TGTGCCAGCTCTCGTACAGGGAATCGGGATCAGCCCCAGCATTTT
TRBJ1-6,TRBD1,NA,TRBV4-3,CASSPQTGPLPSPLHF,TGCGCCAGCAGCCCACAGACAGGGCCCCTTCCGTCACCCCTCCACTTT
TRBJ2-3,TRBD2,NA,TRBV5-1,CASSTGATSADTQYF,TGCGCCAGCAGCACAGGAGCGACTAGCGCAGATACGCAGTATTTT
TRBJ1-2,TRBD1,NA,TRBV19,CASRGTGLGYTF,TGTGCCAGTAGGGGGACAGGCCTTGGCTACACCTTC
TRBJ1-1,TRBD1,NA,TRBV12-3/TRBV12-4,CASTVTGSTEAFF,TGTGCCAGCACTGTGACAGGGAGCACTGAAGCTTTCTTT
TRBJ2-7,TRBD1,NA,TRBV5-1,CASSRTGDYEQYF,TGCGCCAGCAGCAGGACAGGGGACTACGAGCAGTACTTC
TRBJ2-5,TRBD2,NA,TRBV4-1,CASSPDLAGGPEETQYF,TGCGCCAGCAGCCCGGACCTAGCGGGAGGGCCTGAAGAGACCCAGTACTTC
TRBJ1-5,TRBD1,NA,TRBV6-1,CASSEGQDRNQPQHF,TGTGCCAGCAGTGAGGGACAGGACCGCAATCAGCCCCAGCATTTT
TRBJ2-5,TRBD2,NA,TRBV7-7,CASSLGGGGLGETQYF,TGTGCTAGCAGCTTAGGCGGGGGGGGGCTCGGAGAGACCCAGTACTTC
TRBJ2-3,NA,NA,TRBV4-1,CASSHHKEADTQYF,TGCGCCAGCAGCCACCACAAGGAGGCAGATACGCAGTATTTT
TRBJ2-4,NA,NA,TRBV7-9,CASSLGRRNKNIQYF,TGTGCCAGCAGCTTAGGTAGGAGGAACAAAAACATTCAGTACTTC
TRBJ1-5,NA,few,TRBV19,CASSGLLMGNQPQHF,TGTGCCAGTAGTGGACTCCTCATGGGCAATCAGCCCCAGCATTTT
TRBJ1-2,NA,NA,TRBV28,CASTWGGGYTF,TGTGCCAGCACTTGGGGAGGAGGCTACACCTTC
TRBJ1-4,NA,NA,TRBV10-3,CAISSNEKLFF,TGTGCCATCAGTAGCAATGAAAAACTGTTTTTT
TRBJ1-5,NA,few,TRBV27,CASSLRRKPQHF,TGTGCCAGCAGTTTAAGGAGGAAGCCCCAGCATTTT
TRBJ1-6,NA,NA,TRBV6-5,CASSRQGGGDSPLHF,TGTGCCAGCAGTCGCCAGGGAGGGGGAGATTCACCCCTCCACTTT
TRBJ1-1,NA,NA,TRBV5-1,CASSLSGGQGTEAFF,TGCGCCAGCAGCTTGTCCGGGGGTCAGGGCACTGAAGCTTTCTTT
TRBJ2-7,TRBD1,NA,TRBV19,CASSSGTGFGEQYF,TGTGCCAGTAGTTCCGGGACAGGGTTCGGAGAGCAGTACTTC
TRBJ1-6,NA,NA,TRBV28,CASIEGPYNSPLHF,TGTGCCAGCATTGAGGGTCCCTATAATTCACCCCTCCACTTT
TRBJ2-6,TRBD2,NA,TRBV2,CASSDSSGGHRSGANVLTF,TGTGCCAGCAGTGATTCGAGCGGGGGCCACCGCTCTGGGGCCAACGTCCTGACTTTC
TRBJ1-1,NA,NA,TRBV4-3,CASRGGGVATEAFF,TGCGCCAGCAGGGGTGGGGGCGTCGCGACTGAAGCTTTCTTT
TRBJ1-1,TRBD1,NA,TRBV10-1,CASSDGKTGVNTEAFF,TGCGCCAGCAGTGACGGAAAGACAGGGGTGAACACTGAAGCTTTCTTT
TRBJ1-6,NA,few,TRBV18,CASSSTQGPYNSPLHF,TGTGCCAGCTCGTCAACCCAGGGCCCATATAATTCACCCCTCCACTTT
TRBJ2-7,NA,once,TRBV10-3,CAISESLDGFGASF,TGTGCCATCAGTGAGTCTCTCGATGGTTTTGGGGCGAGCTTC
TRBJ1-2,NA,NA,TRBV27,CASSLQGNYGYTF,TGTGCCAGCAGTTTACAGGGGAACTATGGCTACACCTTC
TRBJ1-1,NA,NA,TRBV28,CASSAGTPNTEAFF,TGTGCCAGCAGTGCCGGGACACCCAACACTGAAGCTTTCTTT
TRBJ2-6,TRBD1,NA,TRBV11-2,CASSPRTGGRSGANVLTF,TGTGCCAGCAGCCCCCGGACAGGGGGTCGCTCTGGGGCCAACGTCCTGACTTTC
TRBJ2-7,TRBD1,NA,TRBV7-9,CASSSQGQSYEQYF,TGTGCCAGCAGCTCCCAGGGACAGAGCTACGAGCAGTACTTC
TRBJ2-7,NA,NA,TRBV30,CAWSAGGTPVF,TGTGCCTGGAGTGCCGGGGGGACACCCGTGTTC
TRBJ1-4,TRBD1,NA,TRBV28,CASRNRGNLFF,TGTGCCAGCAGAAACAGGGGGAACCTGTTTTTT
TRBJ1-4,NA,few,TRBV4-2,CASSQDPRDTFATNEKLFF,TGTGCCAGCAGCCAAGATCCCCGGGACACGTTTGCAACTAATGAAAAACTGTTTTTT
TRBJ1-3,TRBD1,NA,TRBV18,CASSPSTGTGNTIYF,TGTGCCAGCTCACCATCGACAGGGACGGGAAACACCATATATTTT
TRBJ1-5,NA,NA,TRBV28,CASSPLTGERQPQHF,TGTGCCAGCAGTCCCCTGACAGGCGAACGTCAGCCCCAGCATTTT
TRBJ1-6,TRBD1,NA,TRBV2,CASIKTGGSSPLHF,TGTGCCAGCATCAAGACAGGGGGCAGTTCACCCCTCCACTTT
TRBJ2-3,TRBD2,NA,TRBV24-1,CATSEIAGGRDTQYF,TGTGCCACCAGTGAAATAGCGGGGGGGCGGGATACGCAGTATTTT
TRBJ2-7,TRBD2,NA,TRBV7-2,CASSVGSSGRTLSYEQYF,TGTGCCAGCAGCGTCGGTTCGAGCGGGAGGACCCTCTCCTACGAGCAGTACTTC
TRBJ1-2,NA,NA,TRBV29-1,CSVDDDRNYGYTF,TGCAGCGTTGACGATGACAGGAACTATGGCTACACCTTC
TRBJ2-2,NA,once,TRBV19,CASHRVSGTGELFF,TGTGCCAGTCACAGGGTCTCGGGCACCGGGGAGCTGTTTTTT
TRBJ1-1,TRBD1,NA,TRBV23-1,CASSGPPGQGTEAFF,TGCGCCAGCAGTGGGCCCCCGGGACAGGGAACTGAAGCTTTCTTT
TRBJ1-2,NA,NA,TRBV5-6,CASSLGPGGGDGYTF,TGTGCCAGCAGCTTGGGACCGGGCGGGGGCGATGGCTACACCTTC
TRBJ2-3,TRBD2,NA,TRBV4-2,CASSQALRDYITQYF,TGTGCCAGCAGCCAAGCCCTCCGGGACTACATAACGCAGTATTTT
TRBJ2-7,NA,NA,TRBV12-3/TRBV12-4,CASSVDRSYEQYF,TGTGCCAGCAGTGTGGACAGATCCTACGAGCAGTACTTC
TRBJ2-2,NA,NA,TRBV28,CATADRNTGELFF,TGTGCCACGGCCGACAGGAACACCGGGGAGCTGTTTTTT
TRBJ2-7,NA,NA,TRBV21-1,CASSLLWAGKLEQYF,TGTGCCAGCAGCCTCCTCTGGGCAGGAAAACTCGAGCAGTACTTC
TRBJ2-7,TRBD2,once,TRBV29-1,CSALFSGRGYEQYF,TGCAGCGCCTTATTTAGCGGGAGAGGGTACGAGCAGTACTTC
TRBJ1-2,TRBD1,NA,TRBV5-1,CASSLEGQGLDGYTF,TGCGCCAGCAGCTTGGAGGGACAGGGGCTAGATGGCTACACCTTC
TRBJ2-3,TRBD1,NA,TRBV28,CASSRQGAWGTDTQYF,TGTGCCAGCAGTAGACAGGGGGCTTGGGGGACAGATACGCAGTATTTT
TRBJ1-2,NA,NA,TRBV28,CASSPLLVGGYGYTF,TGTGCCAGCAGCCCCTTGCTCGTGGGGGGCTATGGCTACACCTTC
TRBJ1-6,TRBD1,NA,TRBV27,CASSPRTGGSSPLHF,TGTGCCAGCAGTCCCAGGACAGGGGGGAGTTCACCCCTCCACTTT
TRBJ1-1,NA,NA,TRBV2,CASSAQGKNTEAFF,TGTGCCAGCAGTGCCCAGGGCAAAAACACTGAAGCTTTCTTT
TRBJ1-5,NA,few,TRBV28,CASSFGTGAQSNQPQHF,TGTGCCAGCAGTTTCGGGACTGGGGCGCAGAGCAATCAGCCCCAGCATTTT